This T cell receptor (beta chain) was recovered during a study of T cell responses to AZD1222 COVID-19 vaccine. V lost 3 bases and J lost 4; bases outside the gene matches: 9. Germline V gene data show CDR1 as KGHSH and CDR2 as LQKENI. The CDR3 contains 18 residues. The table came from immunoSEQ multiplex PCR; TCRdb's copy has only in-frame clones and leaves some out. The sample shows around 180,000 clones, approximately 90% of them seen only once. Study outcomes and limitations: Following two doses of AZD1222, Spike-specific TCR breadth and depth rose. Nearly half of spike-specific TCRs reportedly go after variant regions that carry no mutations.

About this clone: What it binds is unknown.

This chain uses TRBV18 with TRBJ2-2; TRBD2 matches at 12 bases. This TCR came from an adult in good health. The material sequenced was peripheral blood, taken on day 0 of AZD1222 vaccination. The CDR3 region has the DNA TGTGCCAGCTCACCGAGACTAGCGGGAGCCGGGGGCACCGGGGAGCTGTTTTTT. It yields the protein CASSPRLAGAGGTGELFF.